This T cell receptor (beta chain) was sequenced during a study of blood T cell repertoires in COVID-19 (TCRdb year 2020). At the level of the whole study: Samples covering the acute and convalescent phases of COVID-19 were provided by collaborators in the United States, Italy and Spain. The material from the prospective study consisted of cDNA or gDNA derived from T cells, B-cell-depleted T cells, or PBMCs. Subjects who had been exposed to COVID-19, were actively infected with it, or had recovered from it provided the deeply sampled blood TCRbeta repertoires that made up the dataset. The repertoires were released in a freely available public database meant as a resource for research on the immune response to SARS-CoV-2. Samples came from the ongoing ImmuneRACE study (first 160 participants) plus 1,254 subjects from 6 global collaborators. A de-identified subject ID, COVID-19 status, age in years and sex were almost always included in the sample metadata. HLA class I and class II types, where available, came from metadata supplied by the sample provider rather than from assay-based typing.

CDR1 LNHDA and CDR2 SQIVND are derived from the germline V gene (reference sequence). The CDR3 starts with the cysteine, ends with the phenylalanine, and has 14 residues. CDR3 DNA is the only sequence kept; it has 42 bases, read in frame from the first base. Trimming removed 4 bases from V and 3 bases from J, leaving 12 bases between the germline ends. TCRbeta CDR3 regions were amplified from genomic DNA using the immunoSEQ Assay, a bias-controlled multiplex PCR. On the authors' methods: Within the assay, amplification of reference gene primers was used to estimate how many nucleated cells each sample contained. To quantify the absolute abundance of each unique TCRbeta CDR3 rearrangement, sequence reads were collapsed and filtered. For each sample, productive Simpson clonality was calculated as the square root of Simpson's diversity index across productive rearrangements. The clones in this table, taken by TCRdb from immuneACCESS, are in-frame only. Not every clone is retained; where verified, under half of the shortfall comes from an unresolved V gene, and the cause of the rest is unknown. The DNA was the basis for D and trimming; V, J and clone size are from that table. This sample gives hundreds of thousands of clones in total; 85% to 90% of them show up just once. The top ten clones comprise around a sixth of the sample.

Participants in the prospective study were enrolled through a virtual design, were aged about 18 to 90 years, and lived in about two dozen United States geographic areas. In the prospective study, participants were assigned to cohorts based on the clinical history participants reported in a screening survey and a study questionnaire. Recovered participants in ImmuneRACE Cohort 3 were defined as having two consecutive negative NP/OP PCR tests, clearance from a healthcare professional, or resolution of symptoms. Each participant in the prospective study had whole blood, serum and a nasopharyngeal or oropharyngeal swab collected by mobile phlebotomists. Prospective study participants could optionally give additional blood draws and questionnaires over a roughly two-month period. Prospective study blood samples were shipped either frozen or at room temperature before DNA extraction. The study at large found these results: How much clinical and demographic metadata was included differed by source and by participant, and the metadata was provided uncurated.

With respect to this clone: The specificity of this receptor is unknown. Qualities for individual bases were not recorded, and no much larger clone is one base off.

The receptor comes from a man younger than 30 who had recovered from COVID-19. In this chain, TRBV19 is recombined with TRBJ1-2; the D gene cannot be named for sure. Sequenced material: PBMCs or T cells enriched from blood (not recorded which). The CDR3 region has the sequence CASSTGPEDYGYTF. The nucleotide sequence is TGTGCCAGTAGTACCGGCCCCGAGGACTATGGCTACACCTTC.